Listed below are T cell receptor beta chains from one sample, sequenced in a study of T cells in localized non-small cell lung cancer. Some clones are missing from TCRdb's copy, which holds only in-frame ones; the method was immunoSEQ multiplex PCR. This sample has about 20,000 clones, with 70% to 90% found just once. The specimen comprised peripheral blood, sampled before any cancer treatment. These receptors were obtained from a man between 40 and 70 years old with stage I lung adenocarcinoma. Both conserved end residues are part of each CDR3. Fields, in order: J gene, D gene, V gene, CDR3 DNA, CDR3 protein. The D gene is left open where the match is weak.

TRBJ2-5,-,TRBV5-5,TGTGCCAGCAGCTTAGAACAATACAGGGAGACCCAGTACTTC,CASSLEQYRETQYF
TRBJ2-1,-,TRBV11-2,TGTGCCAGCAGTTCTGACAGCTACAATGAGCAGTTCTTC,CASSSDSYNEQFF
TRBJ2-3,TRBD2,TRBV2,TGTGCCAGCAACCGGGGGGGCCCAAGCACAGATACGCAGTATTTT,CASNRGGPSTDTQYF
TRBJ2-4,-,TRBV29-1,TGCAGCGTTGAAAGCGCGAACATTCAGTACTTC,CSVESANIQYF
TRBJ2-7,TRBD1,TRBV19,TGTGCCAGTAGTATAATTTGGACAGGGCGGCGGGATAGCGCCTACGAGCAGTACTTC,CASSIIWTGRRDSAYEQYF
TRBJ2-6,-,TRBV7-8,TGTGCCAGCAGCTTAAACCCTGGGGCGGAAACTGGGGCCAACGTCCTGACTTTC,CASSLNPGAETGANVLTF
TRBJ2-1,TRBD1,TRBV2,TGTGCCAGCACACAAACCGGGACAGGGGGCAATGAGCAGTTCTTC,CASTQTGTGGNEQFF
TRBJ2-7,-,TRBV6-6,TGTGCCAGCAGTTACGGGCAGGGCACCAACGAGCAGTACTTC,CASSYGQGTNEQYF
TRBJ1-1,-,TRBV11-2,TGTGCCAGCAGCTTAGTAGGGATGGCTTTCTTT,CASSLVGMAFF
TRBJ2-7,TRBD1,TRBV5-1,TGCGCCAGCAGCTTGGTTACGGGACAGGGGGGGCGCGAGCAGTACTTC,CASSLVTGQGGREQYF
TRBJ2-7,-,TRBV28,TGTGCCAGCACCCAGGGACGCGTGGGGGAGCAGTACTTC,CASTQGRVGEQYF
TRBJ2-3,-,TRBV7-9,TGTGCCAGCAGCTCACCACAAGGGAAGGTCGCAGATACGCAGTATTTT,CASSSPQGKVADTQYF